This is a list of T cell receptor beta chains from one sample in a study of identical twins. TCRdb reanalysed the 5' RACE reads using MiXCR and keeps one entry per CDR3 protein. This sample has some 660,000 distinct CDR3 sequences, with 8.5% to 9% found just once. This sample also appeared in a second study, on yellow fever vaccine responses in identical twins.

Sequenced: PBMCs. The receptors derive from a woman between 18 and 29 years old in good health. CDR3s include the opening cysteine and the closing phenylalanine or tryptophan. D genes are given only for firm matches. Size tells how often a clone was seen (once, few, many) or the class of an expanded clone, and some rows leave it out.

J | V | size | D | DNA | CDR3
TRBJ1-6 | TRBV28 | NA | NA | TGTGCCAGCAGCTACCACATTTCGGGGGCACCCCTCCACTTT | CASSYHISGAPLHF
TRBJ2-7 | TRBV3-1 | once | NA | TGTGCCAGCAGCCAGGGATTACTAGCTTACGAGCAGTACTTC | CASSQGLLAYEQYF
TRBJ2-1 | TRBV4-3 | NA | NA | TGCGCCAGCAGCGAGACTACCTCTCTCGGGAGCTCCTACAATGAGCAGTTCTTC | CASSETTSLGSSYNEQFF
TRBJ2-2 | TRBV24-1 | many | NA | TGTGCCACCAGTGAGGGGCGGACACACACCGGGGAGCTGTTTTTT | CATSEGRTHTGELFF
TRBJ2-2 | TRBV7-2 | few | TRBD2 | TGTGCCAGCAGCTTAGTACCTAGCGGGAGTTCGGGGGAGCTGTTTTTT | CASSLVPSGSSGELFF
TRBJ2-3 | TRBV11-2 | NA | TRBD2 | TGTGCCAGCAGCCGGGACCCCAGGGGACTAGTAACAGATACGCAGTATTTT | CASSRDPRGLVTDTQYF
TRBJ2-3 | TRBV18 | NA | NA | TGTGCCAGCTCACTGGACCCCCCGGCGGGCACAGATACGCAGTATTTT | CASSLDPPAGTDTQYF
TRBJ2-7 | TRBV6-5 | few | TRBD2 | TGTGCCAGCAGTTACTCGGGGCTAGCGGGGAACCTCTACGAGCAGTACTTC | CASSYSGLAGNLYEQYF
TRBJ2-1 | TRBV29-1 | many | TRBD1 | TGCAGCGTTGAGGCGAGAGGACAGGGCCCCGGGAATGAGCAGTTCTTC | CSVEARGQGPGNEQFF
TRBJ1-5 | TRBV5-1 | NA | TRBD1 | TGCGCCAGCAGCTTGGAAGGACAGGGTGGGCCCCAGCATTTT | CASSLEGQGGPQHF
TRBJ2-7 | TRBV28 | NA | NA | TGTGCCAGCAGTTTTCAGTGGCGGGCGTCCACCTACGAGCAGTACTTC | CASSFQWRASTYEQYF
TRBJ2-7 | TRBV12-3/TRBV12-4 | few | NA | TGTGCCAGCAGTTTTCGGACGGCCCCGCGGAACGAGCAGTACTTC | CASSFRTAPRNEQYF
TRBJ1-1 | TRBV6-2/TRBV6-3 | few | NA | TGTGCCAGCAGTTACTCGAGCCAACTGAACACTGAAGCTTTCTTT | CASSYSSQLNTEAFF
TRBJ1-1 | TRBV4-1 | NA | NA | TGCGCCAGCAGCCAAGTTAGGTCTGGGACGGCTTTCTTT | CASSQVRSGTAFF
TRBJ1-2 | TRBV7-9 | NA | TRBD1 | TGTGCCAGCAGCTCCCGGCAGGGGGCCGATGGCTACACCTTC | CASSSRQGADGYTF
TRBJ1-6 | TRBV12-3/TRBV12-4 | few | NA | TGTGCCAGCACCAACCTGGGTTCACCCCTCCACTTT | CASTNLGSPLHF
TRBJ2-5 | TRBV20-1 | NA | NA | TGCAGTGCTAGAGATCAAAGTAGCCGGAACCGCTTC | CSARDQSSRNRF
TRBJ2-3 | TRBV28 | many | NA | TGTGCCAGCAGTTCCTGGACCGGTTTGGAGCGACACCAGAATCAAGGAGCATTAGATACGCAGTATTTT | CASSSWTGLERHQNQGALDTQYF
TRBJ1-1 | TRBV10-3 | NA | NA | TGTGCCACCTTCCAAGGACAGCAAGGCACTGAAGCTTTCTTT | CATFQGQQGTEAFF
TRBJ2-5 | TRBV7-9 | many | NA | TGTGCCAGCAGCTTAGCTTTGGGTGTATCCGAGACCCAGTACTTC | CASSLALGVSETQYF
TRBJ2-1 | TRBV25-1 | few | TRBD2 | TGTGCCAGCAGTGAAGGACTAGGCTCCTACAATGAGCAGTTCTTC | CASSEGLGSYNEQFF
TRBJ2-2 | TRBV27 | few | NA | TGTGCCAGCAGTGCACTGGGGTCGAACACCGGGGAGCTGTTTTTT | CASSALGSNTGELFF
TRBJ2-1 | TRBV20-1 | many | NA | TGCAGTGCCACTGTGGGCTCCTACAATGAGCAGTTCTTC | CSATVGSYNEQFF
TRBJ2-1 | TRBV29-1 | few | NA | TGCAGCGGCCAGTTGGTGGGCTCCTACAATGAGCAGTTCTTC | CSGQLVGSYNEQFF
TRBJ2-5 | TRBV10-2 | NA | NA | TGCGCCAGCGGCGGGGCCCGGGAGACCCAGTACTTC | CASGGARETQYF
TRBJ1-2 | TRBV11-2 | many | NA | TGTGCCAGCAGCTTAGAGGCACATTCCTATGGCTACACCTTC | CASSLEAHSYGYTF
TRBJ2-1 | TRBV4-2 | many | NA | TGTGCCAGCAGCCAAGAAATCCCCTCCTACAATGAGCAGTTCTTC | CASSQEIPSYNEQFF
TRBJ2-1 | TRBV15 | many | NA | TGTGCCACCAGCACCTCGATATTGGGCGAGCAGTTCTTC | CATSTSILGEQFF
TRBJ2-5 | TRBV12-3/TRBV12-4 | NA | NA | TGTGCCACCACACTGGGGGCGGAAGAGACCCAGTACTTC | CATTLGAEETQYF